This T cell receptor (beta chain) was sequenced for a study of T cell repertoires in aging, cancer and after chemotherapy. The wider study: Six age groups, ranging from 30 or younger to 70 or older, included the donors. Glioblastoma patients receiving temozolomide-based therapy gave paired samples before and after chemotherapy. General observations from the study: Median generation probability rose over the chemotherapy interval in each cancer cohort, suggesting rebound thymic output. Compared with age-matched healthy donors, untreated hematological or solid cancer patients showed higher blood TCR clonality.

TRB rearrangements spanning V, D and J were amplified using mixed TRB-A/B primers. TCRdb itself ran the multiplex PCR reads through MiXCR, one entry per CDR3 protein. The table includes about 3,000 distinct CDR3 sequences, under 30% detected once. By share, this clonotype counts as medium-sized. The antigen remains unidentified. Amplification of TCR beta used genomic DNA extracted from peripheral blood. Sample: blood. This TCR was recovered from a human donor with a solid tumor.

The CDR3 loop is CASSYQDRSGYTF. DNA of the CDR3: TGTGCCAGCAGTTACCAAGACCGGAGTGGCTACACCTTC. The chain has TRBV6-5 and TRBJ1-2; no reliable D call. Trimming took off 2 bases at V and 7 bases at J, with 11 bases between the two ends. Germline-derived CDR1 and CDR2 are MNHEY and SVGAGI. There are 13 residues in the CDR3.